This T cell receptor (beta chain) was captured by sequencing in a study of blood T cell repertoires in COVID-19. Study-level background: The origin of the acute and convalescent COVID-19 samples was the United States, Italy and Spain.

Sequencing used immunoSEQ multiplex PCR; TCRdb keeps in-frame clones, though not all of them. The repertoire holds about 360,000 clones, with 70% to 90% as singletons. This clone was counted only a few times. The CDR3 spans 14 residues. Trimming left V 4 bases short and J 5 bases short, with 12 bases between. Germline values: CDR1 MNHEY, CDR2 SVGEGT. The chain uses TRBV6-2 or TRBV6-3 and TRBJ1-5, with D hard to call. The specimen sequenced was peripheral blood. The clonotype comes from a human donor in a cohort sampled during active COVID-19. The chain's CDR3 is CASSFNSADQPQHF. CDR3 in DNA: TGTGCCAGCAGTTTCAATTCGGCGGATCAGCCCCAGCATTTT.